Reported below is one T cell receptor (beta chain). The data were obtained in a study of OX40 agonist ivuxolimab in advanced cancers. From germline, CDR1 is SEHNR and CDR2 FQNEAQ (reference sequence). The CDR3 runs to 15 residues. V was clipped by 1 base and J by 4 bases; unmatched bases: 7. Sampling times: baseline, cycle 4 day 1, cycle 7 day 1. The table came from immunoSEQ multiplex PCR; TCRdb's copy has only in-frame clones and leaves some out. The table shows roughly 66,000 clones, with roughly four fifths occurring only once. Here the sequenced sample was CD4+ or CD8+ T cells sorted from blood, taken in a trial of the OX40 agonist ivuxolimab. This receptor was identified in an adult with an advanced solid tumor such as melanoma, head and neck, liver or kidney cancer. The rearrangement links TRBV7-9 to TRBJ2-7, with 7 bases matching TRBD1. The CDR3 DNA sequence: TGTGCCAGCAGCTTAGTAGGGGGCGAGGTGTACGAGCAGTACTTC. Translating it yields CASSLVGGEVYEQYF.